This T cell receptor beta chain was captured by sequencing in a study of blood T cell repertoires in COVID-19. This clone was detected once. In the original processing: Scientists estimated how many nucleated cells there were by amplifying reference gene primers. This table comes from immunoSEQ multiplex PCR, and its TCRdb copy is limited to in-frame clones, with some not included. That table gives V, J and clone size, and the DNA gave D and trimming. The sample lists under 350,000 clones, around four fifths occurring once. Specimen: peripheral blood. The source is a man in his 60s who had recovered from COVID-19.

CDR3 sequence: CAWSSGTGSDGYTF. The CDR3 DNA reads as TGTGCCTGGAGTTCCGGGACAGGATCCGATGGCTACACCTTC. The genes are TRBV30 and TRBJ1-2; 8 bases agree with TRBD1. The V segment lost 2 bases and the J segment 6 bases; nucleotides outside the gene matches: 8. The CDR3 runs 14 residues. CDR1 is GTSNPN, CDR2 SVGIG, per germline (reference sequence). Together with reference TRBV30 and TRBJ1-2, the CDR3 gives the full variable domain: SQTIHQWPATLVQPVGSPLSLECTVEGTSNPNLYWYRQAAGRGLQLLFYSVGIGQISSEVPQNLSASRPQDRQFILSSKKLLLSDSGFYLCAWSSGTGSDGYTFGSGTRLTVV.